One sample yielded the 13 T cell receptor beta chains listed below, sequenced in a study of T cell responses to AZD1222 COVID-19 vaccine. Assay used: immunoSEQ multiplex PCR; TCRdb lists only in-frame clones, some missing. The sample carries more than 150,000 clones, roughly 88% recorded once. This specimen consisted of peripheral blood, obtained on day 0 of AZD1222 vaccination. These receptors came from an adult in good health.

The chain combines TRBV7-2 with TRBJ2-2; the D is unclear. CDR1 is SGHTA and CDR2 is FQGNSA in the germline V gene. The CDR3 extends over 12 amino acids. The germline V and J ends were trimmed by 5 bases and 6 bases, with 7 bases remaining between them. In DNA form, the CDR3 reads TGTGCCAGCAGCCACCGGGCCGGGGAGCTGTTTTTT. Residues: CASSHRAGELFF.

V gene TRBV12-3 or TRBV12-4 combines with J gene TRBJ2-7; D is ambiguous. The CDR3 has 13 amino acids. Trimming cost V 6 bases and J 2 bases, with 11 bases left between them. The CDR3, as DNA: TGTGCCAGCAGGTCAATTGAGGCCTACGAGCAGTACTTC. It translates to CASRSIEAYEQYF.

The rearrangement links TRBV7-3 to TRBJ2-1, with TRBD2 as a possible D gene (5 bases). Trimming left V 7 bases short and J 2 bases short, with 12 bases between. This CDR3 region has 14 residues. The germline V gene encodes CDR1 SGHTA and CDR2 FQGTGA. The CDR3 DNA sequence: TGTGCCAGCACCCAGTCCGGGGCCTACAATGAGCAGTTCTTC. Its protein product is CASTQSGAYNEQFF.

This chain connects TRBV18 to TRBJ1-5, with TRBD1 matching 8 bases. This CDR3 has 16 amino acids. Losses at the gene ends were 8 bases for V and 7 bases for J; bases not matched to a gene: 16. The V gene's germline CDR1 is KGHSH and CDR2 LQKENI. The CDR3 DNA follows: TGTGCCAGCAGTGGAGGGGGGTCAGGGGGCGAACAGCCCCAGCATTTT. Protein sequence: CASSGGGSGGEQPQHF.

The V and J genes are TRBV5-4 and TRBJ2-6; 8 bases are a match to TRBD1. The CDR3 is 19 amino acids. Germline CDR1 and CDR2: SGHNT and YYREEE (reference sequence). J lost 0 bases, V lost 0 bases, and 8 bases had no gene match. The CDR3 reads CASSLGQGSPTSGANVLTF. The CDR3 coding sequence is TGTGCCAGCAGCTTGGGACAGGGGTCCCCTACCTCTGGGGCCAACGTCCTGACTTTC. The entire variable domain, with the rest obtained from reference TRBV5-4 and TRBJ2-6, is as follows: ETGVTQSPTHLIKTRGQQVTLRCSSQSGHNTVSWYQQALGQGPQFIFQYYREEENGRGNFPPRFSGLQFPNYSSELNVNALELDDSALYLCASSLGQGSPTSGANVLTFGAGSRLTVL.

The chain combines TRBV3-1 (or the pseudogene TRBV3-2) with TRBJ1-2; a weak D match, TRBD1 (6 bases). Germline CDR1 LGHDT, CDR2 YNNKEL (reference sequence). With 0 bases removed from V and 6 bases from J, the gap between germline ends came to 14 bases. This CDR3 region has 15 residues. The CDR3 coding sequence is TGTGCCAGCAGCCAAGATTCCCGGGGGGGCGATGGCTACACCTTC. It codes for CASSQDSRGGDGYTF.

V is TRBV7-7 and J is TRBJ1-1; D is unresolved. Germline-derived CDR1 and CDR2 are SSHAT and FNYEAQ (reference sequence). V lost 2 bases and J lost 1, with 5 bases in between. This CDR3 has 13 amino acids. CDR3 DNA: TGTGCCAGCAGCTTATCCAGGAACACTGAAGCTTTCTTT. Translating gives CASSLSRNTEAFF.

The chain employs TRBV4-3 and TRBJ2-1; 12 bases are a match to TRBD2. Germline values: CDR1 LGHNA, CDR2 YSLEER. Germline trimming cut 2 bases from V and 6 bases from J; bases unmatched to any gene: 14. The CDR3 sequence is 19 residues long. The CDR3 loop is CASSQLPPEASGGANEQFF. CDR3 DNA: TGCGCCAGCAGCCAACTCCCCCCGGAGGCTAGCGGGGGGGCCAATGAGCAGTTCTTC.

The chain carries TRBV19 and TRBJ1-2; D is unclear. V was shortened by 5 bases and J by 5 bases, with 15 bases between the two germline ends. Germline CDR1 LNHDA, CDR2 SQIVND (reference sequence). The CDR3 runs to 14 residues. The CDR3 protein is CASSVGSWGYGYTF. The CDR3 coding sequence is TGTGCCAGTAGTGTGGGGTCTTGGGGTTATGGCTACACCTTC.

This clone was seen only a few times. The chain combines TRBV23-1 with TRBJ2-1, with D possibly TRBD2 on 7 matching bases. TRBV23-1 falls under the ORF class, with uncertain function. The CDR3 length is 20 residues. The germline V and J ends were trimmed by 0 bases and 6 bases, with 27 bases remaining between them. The CDR3: CASSQSRWSLEGGGSNEQFF. The CDR3, as DNA: TGCGCCAGCAGTCAATCTCGATGGTCCCTCGAGGGGGGGGGTTCCAATGAGCAGTTCTTC.

V gene TRBV2 combines with J gene TRBJ1-5; tentative D call: TRBD1 (6 bases). Trimming took off 6 bases at V and 6 bases at J, with 9 bases between the two ends. Germline loops: CDR1 SNHLY, CDR2 FYNNEI. The CDR3 extends over 12 amino acids. The CDR3 nucleotides read TGTGCCAGCAGACAGGGCACTCAGCCCCAGCATTTT. Protein: CASRQGTQPQHF.

The chain carries TRBV2 and TRBJ2-7; 11 bases are a match to TRBD1. The length of the CDR3 is 16 residues. Looked up from germline, CDR1 is SNHLY and CDR2 is FYNNEI. V was pared by 5 bases and J by 5 bases, with 11 bases of the junction left unmatched. CDR3 DNA sequence: TGTGCCAGCAGTCGACGACGGACAGGGGGCGGGGACGAGCAGTACTTC. Encoded protein: CASSRRRTGGGDEQYF.

The V and J genes are TRBV19 and TRBJ1-3, with D uncertain. Between the trimmed V and J ends, which lost 6 bases and 0 bases, there was a span of 12 bases. Germline CDR1 LNHDA, CDR2 SQIVND (reference sequence). The CDR3 contains 15 residues. The CDR3 nucleotides are TGTGCCAGTAGGTCCGACCGCTACTCTGGAAACACCATATATTTT. Its protein product is CASRSDRYSGNTIYF.